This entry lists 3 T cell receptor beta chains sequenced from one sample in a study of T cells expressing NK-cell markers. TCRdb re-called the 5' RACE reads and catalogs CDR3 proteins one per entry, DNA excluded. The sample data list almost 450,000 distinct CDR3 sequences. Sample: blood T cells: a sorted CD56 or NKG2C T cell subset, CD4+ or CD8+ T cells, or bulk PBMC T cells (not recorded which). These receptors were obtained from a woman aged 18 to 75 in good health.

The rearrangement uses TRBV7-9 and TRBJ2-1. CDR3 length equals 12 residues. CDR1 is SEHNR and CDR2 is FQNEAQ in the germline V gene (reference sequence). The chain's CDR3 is CASSLSSNEQLF.

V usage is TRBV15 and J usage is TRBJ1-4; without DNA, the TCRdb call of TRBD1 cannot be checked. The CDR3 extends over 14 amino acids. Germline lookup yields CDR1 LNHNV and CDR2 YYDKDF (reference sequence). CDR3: CATRQDPGSEKLFF.

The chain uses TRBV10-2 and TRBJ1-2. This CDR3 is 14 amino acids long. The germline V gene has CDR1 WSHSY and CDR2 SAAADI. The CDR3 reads CATASLSANYGYTF.